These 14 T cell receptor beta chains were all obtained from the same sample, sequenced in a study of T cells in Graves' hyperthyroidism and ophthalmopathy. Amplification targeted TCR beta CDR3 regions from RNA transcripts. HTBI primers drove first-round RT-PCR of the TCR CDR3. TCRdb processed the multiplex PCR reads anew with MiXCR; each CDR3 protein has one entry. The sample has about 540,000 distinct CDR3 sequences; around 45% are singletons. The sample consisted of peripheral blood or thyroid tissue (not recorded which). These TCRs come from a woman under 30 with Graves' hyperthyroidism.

This CDR3 is CASSPPENQPQHF. In DNA, the CDR3 is TGTGCCAGCAGTCCACCCGAGAATCAGCCCCAGCATTTT. The chain joins TRBV6-5 to TRBJ1-5, with D uncertain. CDR1 MNHEY and CDR2 SVGAGI come from the germline V gene. The V end was cut by 5 bases, the J end by 4 bases, with 9 bases between. This CDR3 has 13 amino acids.

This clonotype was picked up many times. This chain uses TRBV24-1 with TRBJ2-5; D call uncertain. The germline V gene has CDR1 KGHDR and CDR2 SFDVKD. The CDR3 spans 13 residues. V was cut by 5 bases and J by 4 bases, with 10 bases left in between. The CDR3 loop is CATSVPSGETQYF. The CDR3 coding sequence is TGTGCCACCAGTGTTCCTTCGGGAGAGACCCAGTACTTC.

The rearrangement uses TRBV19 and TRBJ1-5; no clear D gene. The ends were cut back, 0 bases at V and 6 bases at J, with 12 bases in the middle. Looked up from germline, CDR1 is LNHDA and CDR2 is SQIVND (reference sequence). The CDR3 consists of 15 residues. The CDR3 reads CASSIDRDWVQPQHF. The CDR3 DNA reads TGTGCCAGTAGTATAGACCGGGATTGGGTTCAGCCCCAGCATTTT.

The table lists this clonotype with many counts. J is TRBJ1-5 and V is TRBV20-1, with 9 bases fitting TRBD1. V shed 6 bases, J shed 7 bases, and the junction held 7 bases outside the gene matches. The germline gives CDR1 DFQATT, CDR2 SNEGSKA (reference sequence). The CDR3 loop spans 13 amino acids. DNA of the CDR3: TGCAGTGCCCAGGACAGGGGAGGCCAGCCCCAGCATTTT. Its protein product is CSAQDRGGQPQHF.

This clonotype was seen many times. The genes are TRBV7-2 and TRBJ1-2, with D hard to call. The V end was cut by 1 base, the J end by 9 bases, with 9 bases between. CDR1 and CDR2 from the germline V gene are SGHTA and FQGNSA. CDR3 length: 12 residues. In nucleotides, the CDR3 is TGTGCCAGCAGCTTAGGTAGTGATCGCTACACCTTC. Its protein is CASSLGSDRYTF.

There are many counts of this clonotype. The CDR3 spells CAISGKSGTQETQYF. The CDR3 DNA reads as TGTGCCATCAGTGGGAAAAGCGGGACCCAAGAGACCCAGTACTTC. The genes are TRBV10-3 and TRBJ2-5; 7 positions match TRBD2. CDR3 length: 15 residues. V lost 4 bases, J lost 1 base, and 6 bases stayed unmatched. Germline V lookup: CDR1 ENHRY, CDR2 SYGVKD.

CDR3 protein: CASSEEDRLNTEAFF. The CDR3 DNA reads as TGTGCCAGCAGTGAAGAGGACAGATTGAACACTGAAGCTTTCTTT. This rearrangement joins TRBV25-1 to TRBJ1-1, with a tentative D call TRBD1 (6 bases). The ends were cut back, 2 bases at V and 0 bases at J, with 10 bases in the middle. From germline, CDR1 is MGHDK and CDR2 SYGVNS. The CDR3 runs to 15 residues. The whole variable domain, filled in from reference TRBV25-1 and TRBJ1-1, reads EADIYQTPRYLVIGTGKKITLECSQTMGHDKMYWYQQDPGMELHLIHYSYGVNSTEKGDLSSESTVSRIRTEHFPLTLESARPSHTSQYLCASSEEDRLNTEAFFGQGTRLTVV.

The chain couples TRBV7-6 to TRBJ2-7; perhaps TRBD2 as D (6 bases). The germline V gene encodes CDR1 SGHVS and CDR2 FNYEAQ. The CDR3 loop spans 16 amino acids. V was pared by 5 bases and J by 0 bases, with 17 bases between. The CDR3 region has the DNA TGTGCCAGCAGCCAAGACCCCGAGACTAGCTCCTACGAGCAGTACTTC. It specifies CASSQDPETSSYEQYF.

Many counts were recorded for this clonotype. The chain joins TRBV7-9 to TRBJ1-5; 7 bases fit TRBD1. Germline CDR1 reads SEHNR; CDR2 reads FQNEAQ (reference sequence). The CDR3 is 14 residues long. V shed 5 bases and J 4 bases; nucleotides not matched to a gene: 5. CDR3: CASSPWDSNQPQHF. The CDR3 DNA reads TGTGCCAGCAGCCCCTGGGACAGTAATCAGCCCCAGCATTTT.

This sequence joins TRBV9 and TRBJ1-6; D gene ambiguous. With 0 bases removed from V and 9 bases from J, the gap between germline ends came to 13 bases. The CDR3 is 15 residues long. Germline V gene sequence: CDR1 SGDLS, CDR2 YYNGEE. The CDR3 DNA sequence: TGTGCCAGCAGCGTAGCTGTGGCCGGGAGTTCACCCCTCCACTTT. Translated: CASSVAVAGSSPLHF.

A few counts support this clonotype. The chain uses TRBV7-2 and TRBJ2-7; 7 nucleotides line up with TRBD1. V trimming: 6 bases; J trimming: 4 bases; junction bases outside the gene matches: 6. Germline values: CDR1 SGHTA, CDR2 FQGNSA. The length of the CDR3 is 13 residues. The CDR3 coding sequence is TGTGCCAGCAGACCCGGGACAGTTTACGAGCAGTACTTC. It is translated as CASRPGTVYEQYF.

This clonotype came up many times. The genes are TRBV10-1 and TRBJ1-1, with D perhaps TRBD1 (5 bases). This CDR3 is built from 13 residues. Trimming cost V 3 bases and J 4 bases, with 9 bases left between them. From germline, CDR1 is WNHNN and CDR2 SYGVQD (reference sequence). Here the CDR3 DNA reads TGCGCCAGCAGTGATCAGGGTAGCACTGAAGCTTTCTTT. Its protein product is CASSDQGSTEAFF.

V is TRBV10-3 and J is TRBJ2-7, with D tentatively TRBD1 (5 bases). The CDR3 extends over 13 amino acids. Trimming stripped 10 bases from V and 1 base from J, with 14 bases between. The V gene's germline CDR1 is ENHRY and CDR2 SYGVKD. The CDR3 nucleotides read TGTGCCAGTTCGGACAAGGGGTCCTACGAGCAGTACTTC. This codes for CASSDKGSYEQYF.

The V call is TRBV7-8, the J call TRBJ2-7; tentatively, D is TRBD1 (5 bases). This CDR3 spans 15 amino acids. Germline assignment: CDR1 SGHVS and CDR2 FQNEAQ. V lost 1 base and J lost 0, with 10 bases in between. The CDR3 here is CASSLGQLNSYEQYF. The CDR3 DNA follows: TGTGCCAGCAGCTTAGGACAGCTAAACTCCTACGAGCAGTACTTC. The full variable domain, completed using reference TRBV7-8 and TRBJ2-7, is GAGVSQSPRYKVAKRGQDVALRCDPISGHVSLFWYQQALGQGPEFLTYFQNEAQLDKSGLPSDRFFAERPEGSVSTLKIQRTQQEDSAVYLCASSLGQLNSYEQYFGPGTRLTVT.